Given below is one T cell receptor beta chain in context. The sample originates from a study of blood T cell repertoires in COVID-19. In the study overall: COVID-19 samples collected from the United States, Italy and Spain covered acute and convalescent phases. From T cells, B-cell-depleted T cells, or PBMCs came the material, which was cDNA or gDNA.

Original processing methods: Quantification of nucleated cells was approximated via reference gene primer amplification. Sequencing was performed with immunoSEQ multiplex PCR; in TCRdb, only in-frame clones are kept and a portion is missing. The DNA gave D and trimming, while V, J and clone size come from that table. The sample holds 140,000 or so clones, over 65% seen once. Trimming stripped 3 bases from V and 8 bases from J, with 11 bases between. Germline loops: CDR1 LNHDA, CDR2 SQIVND (reference sequence). The CDR3 consists of 13 residues. Sequencing input: peripheral blood. The genes are TRBV19 and TRBJ2-1; possibly TRBD1 for D (5 bases). This TCR derives from a human donor in a cohort sampled during active COVID-19. The CDR3 sequence: CASSIKGLDEQFF. The CDR3 coding sequence is TGTGCCAGTAGTATCAAGGGGCTCGATGAGCAGTTCTTC.